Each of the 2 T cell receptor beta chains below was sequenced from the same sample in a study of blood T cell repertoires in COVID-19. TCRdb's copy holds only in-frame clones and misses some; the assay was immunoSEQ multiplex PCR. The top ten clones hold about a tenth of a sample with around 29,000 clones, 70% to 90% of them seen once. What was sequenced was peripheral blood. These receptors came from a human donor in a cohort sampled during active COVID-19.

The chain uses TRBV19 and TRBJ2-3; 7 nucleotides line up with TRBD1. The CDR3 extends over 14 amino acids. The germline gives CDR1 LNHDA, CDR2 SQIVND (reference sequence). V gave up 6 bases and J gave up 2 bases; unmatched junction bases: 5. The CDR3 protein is CASRRDSATDTQYF. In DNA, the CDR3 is TGTGCCAGTAGGAGGGACAGCGCCACAGATACGCAGTATTTT.

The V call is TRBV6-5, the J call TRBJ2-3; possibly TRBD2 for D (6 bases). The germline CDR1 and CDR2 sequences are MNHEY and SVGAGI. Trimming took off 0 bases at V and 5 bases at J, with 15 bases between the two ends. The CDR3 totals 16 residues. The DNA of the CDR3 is TGTGCCAGCAGTTACTCGACTAGATACCCCAGAGATACGCAGTATTTT. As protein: CASSYSTRYPRDTQYF.